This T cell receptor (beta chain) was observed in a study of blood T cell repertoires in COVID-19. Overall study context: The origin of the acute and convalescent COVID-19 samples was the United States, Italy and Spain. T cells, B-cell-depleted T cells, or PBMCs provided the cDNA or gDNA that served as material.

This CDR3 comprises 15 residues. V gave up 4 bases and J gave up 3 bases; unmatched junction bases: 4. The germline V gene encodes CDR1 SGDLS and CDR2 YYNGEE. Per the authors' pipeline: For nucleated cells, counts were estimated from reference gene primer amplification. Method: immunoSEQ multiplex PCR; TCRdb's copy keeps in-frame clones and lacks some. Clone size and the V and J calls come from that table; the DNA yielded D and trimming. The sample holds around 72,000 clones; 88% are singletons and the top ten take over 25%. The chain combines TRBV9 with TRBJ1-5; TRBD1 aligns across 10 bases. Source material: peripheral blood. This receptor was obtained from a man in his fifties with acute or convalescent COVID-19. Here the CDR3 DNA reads TGTGCCAGCAGCCCGGGACAGGGGACCAATCAGCCCCAGCATTTT. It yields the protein CASSPGQGTNQPQHF.